This T cell receptor beta chain was obtained from a study of blood T cell repertoires in COVID-19. This CDR3 is built from 14 residues. Germline CDR1 LNHDA, CDR2 SQIVND (reference sequence). V was trimmed by 10 bases and J by 1 base, leaving 16 bases between them. Sequenced by immunoSEQ multiplex PCR; TCRdb stores in-frame clones only, minus some. The data show roughly 100,000 clones, approximately 90% seen once. This TCR was sampled from a woman aged 80 or older in a cohort sampled during active COVID-19. Source material: peripheral blood. This chain uses TRBV19 with TRBJ1-2, with D maybe TRBD1 (5 bases). The CDR3 protein is CATNPGAGNYGYTF. CDR3 sequence (DNA): TGTGCCACTAACCCTGGGGCCGGTAACTATGGCTACACCTTC.